This T cell receptor beta chain was identified in a study of vaccination and CD4 T cells after COVID-19. A word on this clonotype: Its antigen is unidentified.

Cultured CD4+ T cells had their DNA profiled by the Oncomine TCR Beta short-read assay. In TCRdb, the PCR reads were re-called with MiXCR into one record per CDR3 protein. Altogether 9,100 or so distinct CDR3 sequences are present, just over 35% being singletons, with the ten largest covering 25% to 35%. CDR3 size: 12 residues. Germline values: CDR1 MNHEY, CDR2 SVGAGI. V was shortened by 2 bases and J by 8 bases, with 9 bases between the two germline ends. Indicated treatment: approximately 10-day PBMC culture with coronavirus spike peptide pools or control peptides (ViraFEST assay). CD4+ T cells of the unexposed donor were collected before the COVID-19 pandemic (2011-2018). ViraFEST stimulated the growth of antigen-specific T cells using peptide pools and subsequently profiled their TCRs by sequencing.

The clonotype was recovered from a human donor in good health. The chain links TRBV6-5 to TRBJ1-2, with no clear D. Sequencing was carried out using CD4+ T cells from blood, cultured in vitro. DNA of the CDR3: TGTGCCAGCAGTTACCCCGAGGGAGGCTACACCTTC. Encoded protein: CASSYPEGGYTF.